These 18 T cell receptor beta chains originate from one sample sequenced in a study of blood T cell repertoires in COVID-19. TCRdb's copy holds only in-frame clones and misses some; the assay was immunoSEQ multiplex PCR. Here the sample spans 55,000 to 65,000 clones, around 81% being singletons. The sample consisted of peripheral blood. These receptors were collected from a woman at least 80 years old with acute or convalescent COVID-19.

The chain employs TRBV3-1 (or the pseudogene TRBV3-2) and TRBJ1-1; D unclear. The V end was cut by 4 bases, the J end by 0 bases, with 9 bases between. CDR1 LGHDT and CDR2 YNNKEL come from the germline V gene (reference sequence). The CDR3 spans 14 residues. CDR3 loop: CASSRAPMNTEAFF. The CDR3 DNA sequence: TGTGCCAGCAGCCGCGCCCCGATGAACACTGAAGCTTTCTTT.

V and J are TRBV10-3 and TRBJ2-1; TRBD2 matches at 8 bases. This CDR3 spans 16 amino acids. Germline CDR1 and CDR2: ENHRY and SYGVKD. Losses at the gene ends were 8 bases for V and 1 base for J; bases not matched to a gene: 10. CDR3 residues: CAISTGGGRSYNEQFF. CDR3 nucleotides: TGTGCCATCTCTACCGGGGGGGGAAGATCCTACAATGAGCAGTTCTTC.

J is TRBJ1-1 and V is TRBV19; a possible D gene is TRBD1 (6 bases). Germline V gene lookup returns CDR1 LNHDA and CDR2 SQIVND (reference sequence). The CDR3 length is 16 residues. Trimming cost V 7 bases and J 10 bases, with 28 bases left between them. The CDR3 is CASTIDLDRISGVAFF. The CDR3 DNA reads TGTGCCAGTACTATCGATTTAGACAGGATTTCTGGGGTAGCTTTCTTT.

This clone was recorded a few times. This chain joins TRBV18 and TRBJ1-1; the D gene is possibly TRBD1 (6 bases). Per germline, CDR1 KGHSH and CDR2 LQKENI. With 2 bases removed from V and 1 base from J, the gap between germline ends came to 14 bases. There are 16 residues in the CDR3. The CDR3, as DNA: TGTGCCAGCTCACCAGGGACAACGCAGACGAACACTGAAGCTTTCTTT. Its protein product is CASSPGTTQTNTEAFF. Drawing the rest from reference TRBV18 and TRBJ1-1, the complete variable domain is NAGVMQNPRHLVRRRGQEARLRCSPMKGHSHVYWYRQLPEEGLKFMVYLQKENIIDESGMPKERFSAEFPKEGPSILRIQQVVRGDSAAYFCASSPGTTQTNTEAFFGQGTRLTVV.

The CDR3 loop reads CASSLIPGQGLNTEAFF. The CDR3 nucleotides are TGCGCCAGCAGCCTAATACCGGGACAGGGGTTGAACACTGAAGCTTTCTTT. The V call is TRBV5-1, the J call TRBJ1-1, with TRBD1 identical over 10 bases. V dropped 4 bases and J dropped 0; count of bases not matched to a gene: 9. This CDR3 has 17 residues. Germline-derived CDR1 and CDR2 are SGHRS and YFSETQ.

The chain carries TRBV13 and TRBJ2-3, with 12 nucleotides matching TRBD2. This CDR3 region has 18 residues. The V gene's germline CDR1 is PRHDT and CDR2 FYEKMQ (reference sequence). The junction had 10 bases not matched to a gene; V was cut back by 4 bases and J by 2 bases. The CDR3 DNA follows: TGTGCCAGCAGCTCCCCGGGACTAGCGGGTGAATTCACAGATACGCAGTATTTT. Translated: CASSSPGLAGEFTDTQYF.

This chain connects TRBV9 to TRBJ1-1, with D perhaps matching TRBD1 (5 bases). The CDR3 totals 15 residues. V was trimmed by 2 bases and J by 1 base, leaving 12 bases between them. Germline lookup yields CDR1 SGDLS and CDR2 YYNGEE. CDR3 in amino acids: CASSVGTLGNTEAFF. The CDR3 DNA sequence: TGTGCCAGCAGCGTGGGGACTCTTGGGAACACTGAAGCTTTCTTT.

The chain recombines TRBV28 with TRBJ2-3, with TRBD2 matching over 9 bases. Trimming took 2 bases from V and 1 from J; bases not matched to a gene: 7. Germline assignment: CDR1 MDHEN and CDR2 SYDVKM. The CDR3 loop spans 17 amino acids. CDR3: CASSLEGEREGTDTQYF. In DNA, the CDR3 is TGTGCCAGCAGTTTAGAGGGAGAGCGGGAGGGCACAGATACGCAGTATTTT.

The chain has TRBV7-3 and TRBJ2-5, with D possibly TRBD1 on 6 matching bases. The CDR3 covers 15 residues. Germline V lookup: CDR1 SGHTA, CDR2 FQGTGA. Trimming shortened V by 5 bases and J by 5 bases, and 18 bases separated the two germline ends. CDR3 in amino acids: CASSPSPGTTETQYF. CDR3 DNA sequence: TGTGCCAGCAGCCCTAGCCCCGGGACAACGGAGACCCAGTACTTC.

The chain's CDR3 is CASSPVITGTNEKLFF. The DNA for the CDR3 is TGTGCCAGCTCACCAGTGATAACTGGGACAAATGAAAAACTGTTTTTT. The rearrangement links TRBV18 to TRBJ1-4, with D possibly TRBD1 on 6 matching bases. Trimming cost V 2 bases and J 5 bases, with 15 bases left between them. In germline, CDR1 is KGHSH, CDR2 LQKENI. CDR3 length: 16 amino acids.

This chain links TRBV28 with TRBJ1-1, with 11 bases fitting TRBD1. This CDR3 has 13 amino acids. Trimming removed 9 bases from V and 10 bases from J; junction bases left unmatched: 10. In germline, CDR1 is MDHEN, CDR2 SYDVKM. In DNA, the CDR3 is TGTGCCAGTCGATGGACAGGGGGCCAGATAGCTTTCTTT. Its translation: CASRWTGGQIAFF.

The rearrangement links TRBV6-5 to TRBJ1-5; D is unclear. This CDR3 comprises 13 residues. V was trimmed by 8 bases and J by 6 bases, leaving 14 bases between them. The germline CDR1 and CDR2 sequences are MNHEY and SVGAGI. The DNA for the CDR3 is TGTGCCAGCTCCATCACGAGGAGTCAGCCCCAGCATTTT. It translates to CASSITRSQPQHF.

The V call is TRBV5-1, the J call TRBJ1-6, with TRBD1 matching over 8 bases. This CDR3 has 15 residues. Germline V gene sequence: CDR1 SGHRS, CDR2 YFSETQ. Trimming cost V 4 bases and J 7 bases; bases outside gene matches: 7. DNA of the CDR3: TGCGCCAGCAGCACCACCGGGACAGGCAATTCACCCCTCCACTTT. This encodes CASSTTGTGNSPLHF.

This clone was found once. The chain employs TRBV11-2 and TRBJ2-3; TRBD1 matches 7 bases. Germline V gene lookup returns CDR1 SGHAT and CDR2 FQNNGV. CDR3 length: 16 residues. Germline trimming cut 1 base from V and 0 bases from J; bases unmatched to any gene: 4. This CDR3 is CASSLGSQGSTDTQYF. CDR3 sequence (DNA): TGTGCCAGCAGCTTAGGGTCACAGGGGAGCACAGATACGCAGTATTTT.

The rearrangement links TRBV5-1 to TRBJ2-1, with 8 bases fitting TRBD2. The length of the CDR3 is 14 residues. The germline V gene has CDR1 SGHRS and CDR2 YFSETQ. After removal of 4 bases from V and 7 bases from J, the junction contained 7 bases not matched to a gene. The CDR3 DNA sequence: TGCGCCAGCAGCGCGGGAGGCAAAGGGAATGAGCAGTTCTTC. It encodes CASSAGGKGNEQFF.

V and J are TRBV19 and TRBJ2-2, with TRBD1 matching 8 bases. J was trimmed by 7 bases and V by 6 bases; bases with no gene match: 7. There are 14 residues in the CDR3. Per the germline V gene, CDR1 is LNHDA and CDR2 is SQIVND (reference sequence). The CDR3 protein is CASRPGQGGGELFF. The DNA for the CDR3 is TGTGCCAGTAGGCCCGGACAGGGAGGCGGGGAGCTGTTTTTT.

This chain connects TRBV10-1 to TRBJ2-7, with a weak D call TRBD2 (6 bases). V dropped 7 bases and J dropped 5 bases, with 9 bases sitting between them. Germline CDR1 and CDR2: WNHNN and SYGVQD (reference sequence). The CDR3 length is 11 residues. CDR3 protein: CASKGGDEQYF. The DNA for the CDR3 is TGCGCCAGCAAAGGAGGGGACGAGCAGTACTTC.

The chain carries TRBV5-1 and TRBJ2-7, with 9 positions matching TRBD2. CDR3 length: 15 amino acids. V lost 0 bases to trimming and J lost 6 bases; unmatched junction nucleotides: 7. From germline, CDR1 is SGHRS and CDR2 YFSETQ. The CDR3 DNA is TGCGCCAGCAGCTTGGCCCCGGGACTAGCAGTCGAGCAGTACTTC. This encodes CASSLAPGLAVEQYF.